This TCR beta chain was sequenced during a study of identical twins. This clonotype was detected many times. Its antigen is still unknown. Germline lookup yields CDR1 SQVTM and CDR2 ANQGSEA. The V and J ends lost 7 bases and 3 bases respectively, with 16 bases between them. The CDR3 covers 13 residues. General study results and limits: The abundant beta clonotypes from cord blood had fewer insertions, and memory repertoires had none of this.

TCRdb processed the 5' RACE reads anew with MiXCR; each CDR3 protein has one entry. Of fewer than 800,000 distinct CDR3 sequences in the sample, around 7.5% were seen once. These data also formed part of another study, on yellow fever vaccine responses in identical twins.

The chain couples TRBV29-1 to TRBJ2-7, with D maybe TRBD1 (5 bases). Sequencing input: PBMCs. The source of this sequence is a woman aged 18-29 years in good health. The CDR3 sequence: CSANGGRDYEQYF. The CDR3 DNA reads TGCAGCGCAAATGGTGGCAGGGACTACGAGCAGTACTTC.